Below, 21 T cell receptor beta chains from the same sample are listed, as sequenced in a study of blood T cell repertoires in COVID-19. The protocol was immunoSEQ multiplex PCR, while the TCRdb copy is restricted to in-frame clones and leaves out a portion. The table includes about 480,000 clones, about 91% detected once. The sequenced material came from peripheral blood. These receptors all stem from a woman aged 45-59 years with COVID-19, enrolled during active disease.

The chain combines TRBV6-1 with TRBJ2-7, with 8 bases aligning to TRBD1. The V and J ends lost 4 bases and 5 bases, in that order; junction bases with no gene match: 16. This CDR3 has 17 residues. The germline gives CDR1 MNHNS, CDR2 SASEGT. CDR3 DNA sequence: TGTGCCAGCAGTGGTTGGGCCGGGGCAGGGGGCCAGGACGAGCAGTACTTC. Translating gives CASSGWAGAGGQDEQYF.

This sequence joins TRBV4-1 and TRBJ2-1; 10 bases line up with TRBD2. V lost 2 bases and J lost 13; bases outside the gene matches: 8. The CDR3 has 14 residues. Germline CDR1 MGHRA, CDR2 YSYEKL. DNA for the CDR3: TGCGCCAGCAGCCAACCTCAGCGGGGGGGTGGCCAGTTCTTC. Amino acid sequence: CASSQPQRGGGQFF.

DNA for the CDR3: TGTGCCAGCAGTTCAGGGGGCGGATATGGCTACACCTTC. Translation gives CASSSGGGYGYTF. The chain recombines TRBV6-6 with TRBJ1-2, with TRBD1 identical over 8 bases. Germline CDR1 reads MNHNY; CDR2 reads SVGAGI (reference sequence). The V and J ends lost 4 bases and 5 bases, in that order; junction bases with no gene match: 3. This CDR3 has 13 amino acids.

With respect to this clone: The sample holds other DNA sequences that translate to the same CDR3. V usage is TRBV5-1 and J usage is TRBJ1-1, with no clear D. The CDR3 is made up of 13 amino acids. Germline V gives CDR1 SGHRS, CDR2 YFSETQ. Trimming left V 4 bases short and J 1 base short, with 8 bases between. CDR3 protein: CASSPRENTEAFF. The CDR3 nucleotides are TGCGCCAGCAGCCCCCGGGAGAACACTGAAGCTTTCTTT.

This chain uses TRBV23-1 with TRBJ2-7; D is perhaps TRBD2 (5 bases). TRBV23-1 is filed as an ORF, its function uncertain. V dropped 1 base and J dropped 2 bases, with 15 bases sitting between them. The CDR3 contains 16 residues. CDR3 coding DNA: TGCGCCAGCAGTCAATGGTGGATTGAGGGCCCCTACGAGCAGTACTTC. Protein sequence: CASSQWWIEGPYEQYF.

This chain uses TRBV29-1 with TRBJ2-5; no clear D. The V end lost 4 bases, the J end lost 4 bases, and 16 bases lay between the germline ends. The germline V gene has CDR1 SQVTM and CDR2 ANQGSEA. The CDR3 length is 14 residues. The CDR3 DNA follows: TGCAGCGTTGCGACGACGCGGAGAGGAGAGACCCAGTACTTC. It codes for CSVATTRRGETQYF.

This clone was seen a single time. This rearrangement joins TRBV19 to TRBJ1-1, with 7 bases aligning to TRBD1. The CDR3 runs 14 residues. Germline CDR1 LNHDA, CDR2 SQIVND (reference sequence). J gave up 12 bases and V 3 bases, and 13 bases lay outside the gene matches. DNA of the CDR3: TGTGCCAGTAGTATTCGAGAATGGACAGGTTCTACTTTCTTT. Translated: CASSIREWTGSTFF.

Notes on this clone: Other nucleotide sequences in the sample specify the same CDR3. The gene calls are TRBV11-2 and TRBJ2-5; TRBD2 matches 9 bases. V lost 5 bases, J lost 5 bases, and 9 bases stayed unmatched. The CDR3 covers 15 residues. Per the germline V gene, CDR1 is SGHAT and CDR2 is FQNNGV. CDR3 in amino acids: CASSLGGGAGETQYF. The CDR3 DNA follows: TGTGCCAGCAGCCTAGGCGGGGGGGCCGGGGAGACCCAGTACTTC. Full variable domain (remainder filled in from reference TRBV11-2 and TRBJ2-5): EAGVAQSPRYKIIEKRQSVAFWCNPISGHATLYWYQQILGQGPKLLIQFQNNGVVDDSQLPKDRFSAERLKGVDSTLKIQPAKLEDSAVYLCASSLGGGAGETQYFGPGTRLLVL.

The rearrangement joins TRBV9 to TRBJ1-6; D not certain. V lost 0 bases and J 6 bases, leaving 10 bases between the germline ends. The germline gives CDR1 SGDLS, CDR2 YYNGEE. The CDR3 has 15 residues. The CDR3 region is CASSVDISGNSPLHF. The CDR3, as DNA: TGTGCCAGCAGCGTAGATATCTCGGGTAATTCACCCCTCCACTTT.

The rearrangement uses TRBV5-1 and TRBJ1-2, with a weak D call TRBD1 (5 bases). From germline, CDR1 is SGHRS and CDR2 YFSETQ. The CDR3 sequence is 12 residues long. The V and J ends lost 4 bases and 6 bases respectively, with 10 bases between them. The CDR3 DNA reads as TGCGCCAGCAGCCCCCTAGGGGATGGCTACACCTTC. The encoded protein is CASSPLGDGYTF.

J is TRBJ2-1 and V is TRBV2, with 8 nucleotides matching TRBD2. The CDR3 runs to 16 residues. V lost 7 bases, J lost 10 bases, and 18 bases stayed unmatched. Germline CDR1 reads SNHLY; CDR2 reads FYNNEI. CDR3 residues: CASKRAGTRRGGEQFF. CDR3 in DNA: TGTGCCAGCAAGCGCGCTGGGACTAGACGAGGTGGGGAGCAGTTCTTC.

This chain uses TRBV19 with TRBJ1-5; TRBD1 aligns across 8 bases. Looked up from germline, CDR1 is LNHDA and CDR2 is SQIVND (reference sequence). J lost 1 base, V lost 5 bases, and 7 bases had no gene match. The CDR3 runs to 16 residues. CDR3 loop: CASSPRTGQSNQPQHF. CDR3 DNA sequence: TGTGCCAGTAGTCCTCGGACAGGGCAAAGCAATCAGCCCCAGCATTTT.

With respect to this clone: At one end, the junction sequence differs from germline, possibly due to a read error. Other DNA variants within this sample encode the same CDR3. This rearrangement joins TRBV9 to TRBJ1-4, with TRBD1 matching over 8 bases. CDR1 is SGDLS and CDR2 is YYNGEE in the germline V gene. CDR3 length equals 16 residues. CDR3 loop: CASSPWGQAANEKLFF. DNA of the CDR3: TGTGCCAGCAGCCCCTGGGGACAGGCAGCTAATGAAAAACTATTTTTT. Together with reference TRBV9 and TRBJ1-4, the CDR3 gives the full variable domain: DSGVTQTPKHLITATGQRVTLRCSPRSGDLSVYWYQQSLDQGLQFLIQYYNGEERAKGNILERFSAQQFPDLHSELNLSSLELGDSALYFCASSPWGQAANEKLFFGSGTQLSVL.

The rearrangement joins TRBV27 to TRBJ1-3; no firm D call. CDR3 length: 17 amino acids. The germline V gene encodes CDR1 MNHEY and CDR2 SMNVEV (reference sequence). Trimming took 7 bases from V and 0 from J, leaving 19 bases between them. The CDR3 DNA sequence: TGTGCCAGCAATCACGCCGGGTCTACCTACTCTGGAAACACCATATATTTT. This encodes CASNHAGSTYSGNTIYF.

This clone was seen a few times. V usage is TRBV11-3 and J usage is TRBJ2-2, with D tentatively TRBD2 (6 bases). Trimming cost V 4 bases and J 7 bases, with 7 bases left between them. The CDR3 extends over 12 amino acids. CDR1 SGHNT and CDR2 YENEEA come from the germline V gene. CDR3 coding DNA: TGTGCCAGCAGCTGGGGAGGCGGGGAGCTGTTTTTT. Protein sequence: CASSWGGGELFF.

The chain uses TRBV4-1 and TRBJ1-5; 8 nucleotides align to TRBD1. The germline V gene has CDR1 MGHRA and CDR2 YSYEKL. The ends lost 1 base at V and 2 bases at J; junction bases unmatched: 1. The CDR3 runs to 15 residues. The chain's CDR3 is CASSQATGGNQPQHF. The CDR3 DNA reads TGCGCCAGCAGCCAAGCGACAGGGGGCAATCAGCCCCAGCATTTT.

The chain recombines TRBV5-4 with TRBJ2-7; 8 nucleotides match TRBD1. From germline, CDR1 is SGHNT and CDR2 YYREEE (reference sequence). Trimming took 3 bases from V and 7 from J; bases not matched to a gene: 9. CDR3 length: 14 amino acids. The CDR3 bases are TGTGCCAGCAGCTACCCCGGGACAGGAGAGGAGCAGTACTTC. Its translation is CASSYPGTGEEQYF.

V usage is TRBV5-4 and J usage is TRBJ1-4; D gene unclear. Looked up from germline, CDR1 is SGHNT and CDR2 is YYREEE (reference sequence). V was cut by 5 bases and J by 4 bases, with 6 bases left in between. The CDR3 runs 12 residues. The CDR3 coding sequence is TGTGCCAGCAGGGGGAGTAATGAAAAACTGTTTTTT. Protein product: CASRGSNEKLFF.

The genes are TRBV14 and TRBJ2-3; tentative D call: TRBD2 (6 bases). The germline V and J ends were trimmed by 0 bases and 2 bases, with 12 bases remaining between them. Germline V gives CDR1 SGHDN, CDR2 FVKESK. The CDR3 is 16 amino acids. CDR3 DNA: TGTGCCAGCAGCCAAGAAGGTAGCGGAGACACAGATACGCAGTATTTT. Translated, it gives CASSQEGSGDTDTQYF.

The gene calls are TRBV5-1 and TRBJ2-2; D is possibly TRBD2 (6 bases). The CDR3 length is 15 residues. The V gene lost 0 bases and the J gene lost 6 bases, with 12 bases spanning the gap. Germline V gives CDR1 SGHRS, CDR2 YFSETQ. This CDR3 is CASSLDAGRAGELFF. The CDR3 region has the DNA TGCGCCAGCAGCTTGGATGCGGGAAGGGCCGGGGAGCTGTTTTTT.

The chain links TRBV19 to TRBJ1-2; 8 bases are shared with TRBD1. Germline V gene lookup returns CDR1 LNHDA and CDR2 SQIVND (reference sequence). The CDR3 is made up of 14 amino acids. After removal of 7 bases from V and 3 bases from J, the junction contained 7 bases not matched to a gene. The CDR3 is CASTGQGSDYGYTF. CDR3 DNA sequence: TGTGCCAGTACCGGACAGGGATCGGACTATGGCTACACCTTC.